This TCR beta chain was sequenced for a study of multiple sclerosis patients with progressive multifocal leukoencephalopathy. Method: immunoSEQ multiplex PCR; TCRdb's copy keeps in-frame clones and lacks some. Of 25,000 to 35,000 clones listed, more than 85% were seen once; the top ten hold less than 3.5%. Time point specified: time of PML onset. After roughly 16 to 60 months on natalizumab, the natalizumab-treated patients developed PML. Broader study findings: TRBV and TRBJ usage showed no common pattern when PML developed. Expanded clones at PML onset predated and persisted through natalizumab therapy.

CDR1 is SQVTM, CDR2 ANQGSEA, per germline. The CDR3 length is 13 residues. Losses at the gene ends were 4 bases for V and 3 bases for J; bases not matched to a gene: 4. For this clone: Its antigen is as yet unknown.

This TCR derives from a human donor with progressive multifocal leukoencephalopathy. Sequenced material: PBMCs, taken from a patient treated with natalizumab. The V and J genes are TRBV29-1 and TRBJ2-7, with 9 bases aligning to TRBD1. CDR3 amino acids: CSVAGTGIYEQYF. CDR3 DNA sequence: TGCAGCGTTGCTGGGACAGGGATCTACGAGCAGTACTTC.